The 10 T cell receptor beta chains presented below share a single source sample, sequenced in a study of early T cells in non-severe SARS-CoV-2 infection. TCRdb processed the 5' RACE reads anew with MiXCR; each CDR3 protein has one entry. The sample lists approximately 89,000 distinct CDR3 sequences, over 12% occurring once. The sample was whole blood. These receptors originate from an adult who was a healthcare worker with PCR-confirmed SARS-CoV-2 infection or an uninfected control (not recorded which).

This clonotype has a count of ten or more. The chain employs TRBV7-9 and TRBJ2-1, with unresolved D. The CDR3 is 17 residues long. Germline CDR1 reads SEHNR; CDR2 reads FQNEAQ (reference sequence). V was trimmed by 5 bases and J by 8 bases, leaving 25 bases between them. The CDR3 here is CASSRRWGSEQRHEQFF. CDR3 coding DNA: TGTGCCAGCAGCCGCCGGTGGGGTTCTGAGCAACGGCATGAGCAGTTCTTC.

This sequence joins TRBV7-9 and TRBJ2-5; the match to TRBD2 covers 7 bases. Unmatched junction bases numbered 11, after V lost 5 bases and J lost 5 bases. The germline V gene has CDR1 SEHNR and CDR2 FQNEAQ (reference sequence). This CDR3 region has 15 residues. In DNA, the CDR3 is TGTGCCAGCAGCCGCAGGCGGGAGTATGAGGAGACCCAGTACTTC. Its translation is CASSRRREYEETQYF. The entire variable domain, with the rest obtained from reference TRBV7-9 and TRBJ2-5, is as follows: DTGVSQNPRHKITKRGQNVTFRCDPISEHNRLYWYRQTLGQGPEFLTYFQNEAQLEKSRLLSDRFSAERPKGSFSTLEIQRTEQGDSAMYLCASSRRREYEETQYFGPGTRLLVL.

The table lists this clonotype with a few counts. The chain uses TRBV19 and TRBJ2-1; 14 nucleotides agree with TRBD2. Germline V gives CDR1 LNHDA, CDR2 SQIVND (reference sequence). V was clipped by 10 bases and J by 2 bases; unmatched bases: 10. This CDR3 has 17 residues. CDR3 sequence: CAKGTSGSRAAYNEQFF. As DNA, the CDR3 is TGTGCCAAAGGGACTAGCGGGAGTCGAGCCGCCTACAATGAGCAGTTCTTC.

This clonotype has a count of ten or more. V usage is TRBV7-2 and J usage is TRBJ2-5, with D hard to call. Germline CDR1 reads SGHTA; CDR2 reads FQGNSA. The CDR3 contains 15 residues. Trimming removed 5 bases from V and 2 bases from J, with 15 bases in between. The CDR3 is CASSQPGLLQETQYF. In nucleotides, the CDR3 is TGTGCCAGCAGCCAGCCCGGTCTGCTGCAAGAGACCCAGTACTTC.

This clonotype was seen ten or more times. For the CDR3, the DNA is TGTGCCAGTAGCCCGGGACCCTACGAGCAGTACTTC. It yields the protein CASSPGPYEQYF. The V call is TRBV19, the J call TRBJ2-7; D possibly matches TRBD1 or TRBD2 (5 bases each). This CDR3 region has 12 residues. From germline, CDR1 is LNHDA and CDR2 SQIVND (reference sequence). V was clipped by 6 bases and J by 2 bases, with 8 bases between them.

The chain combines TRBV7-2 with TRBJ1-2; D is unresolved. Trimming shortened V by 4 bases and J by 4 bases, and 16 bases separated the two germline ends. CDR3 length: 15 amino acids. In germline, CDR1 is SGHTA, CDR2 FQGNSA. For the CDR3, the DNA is TGTGCCAGCAGCTCCGGCCCTTCCGGTAGCTATGGCTACACCTTC. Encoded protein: CASSSGPSGSYGYTF.

CDR3 loop: CASSTGQGSPYSTDTQYF. In DNA form, the CDR3 reads TGTGCCAGCAGTACCGGACAGGGGTCCCCCTATAGCACAGATACGCAGTATTTT. V gene TRBV27 combines with J gene TRBJ2-3; 9 bases are shared with TRBD1. The germline gives CDR1 MNHEY, CDR2 SMNVEV (reference sequence). There are 18 residues in the CDR3. V dropped 5 bases and J dropped 0; count of bases not matched to a gene: 12.

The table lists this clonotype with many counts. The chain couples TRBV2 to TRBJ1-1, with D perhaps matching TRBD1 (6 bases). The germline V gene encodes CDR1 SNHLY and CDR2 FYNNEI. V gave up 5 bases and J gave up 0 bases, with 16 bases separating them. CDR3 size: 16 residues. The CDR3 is CASSRVTGLMNTEAFF. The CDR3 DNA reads TGTGCCAGCAGTCGGGTGACAGGATTGATGAACACTGAAGCTTTCTTT. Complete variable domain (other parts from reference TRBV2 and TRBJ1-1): EPEVTQTPSHQVTQMGQEVILRCVPISNHLYFYWYRQILGQKVEFLVSFYNNEISEKSEIFDDQFSVERPDGSNFTLKIRSTKLEDSAMYFCASSRVTGLMNTEAFFGQGTRLTVV.

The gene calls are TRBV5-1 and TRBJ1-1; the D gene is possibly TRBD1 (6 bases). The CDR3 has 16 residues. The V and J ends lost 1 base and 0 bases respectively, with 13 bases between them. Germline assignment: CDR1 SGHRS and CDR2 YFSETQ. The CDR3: CASSLLQQGLNTEAFF. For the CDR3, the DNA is TGCGCCAGCAGCTTGCTCCAACAGGGTTTGAACACTGAAGCTTTCTTT.

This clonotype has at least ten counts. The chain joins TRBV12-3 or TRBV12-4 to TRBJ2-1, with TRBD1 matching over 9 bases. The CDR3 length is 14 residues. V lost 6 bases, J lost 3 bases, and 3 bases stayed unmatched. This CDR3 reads CASRMDRGYNEQFF. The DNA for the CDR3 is TGTGCCAGCAGGATGGACAGGGGCTACAATGAGCAGTTCTTC.